This TCR beta chain derives from a study of cytomegalovirus exposure and HLA in healthy donors. About the research overall: The 550 to 800 first-cohort repertoires and the approximately 110 validation repertoires shared the same platform, a later analysis reported.

Using immunoSEQ multiplex PCR, the repertoire was profiled, and TCRdb retains in-frame clones only, with some absent. The table has more than 300,000 clones, roughly 85% seen once. Trimming stripped 3 bases from V and 10 bases from J, with 12 bases between. CDR3 length equals 13 residues. Germline V lookup: CDR1 MNHEY, CDR2 SMNVEV (reference sequence). The chain has TRBV27 and TRBJ1-4; D gene uncertain. Sample: PBMCs. The TCR sequence derives from a young woman in good health and CMV-seronegative. CDR3 DNA sequence: TGTGCCAGCAGTTTTGAGGGTCCGACAAAACTGTTTTTT. Amino acid sequence: CASSFEGPTKLFF. Full variable domain (remainder filled in from reference TRBV27 and TRBJ1-4): EAQVTQNPRYLITVTGKKLTVTCSQNMNHEYMSWYRQDPGLGLRQIYYSMNVEVTDKGDVPEGYKVSRKEKRNFPLILESPSPNQTSLYFCASSFEGPTKLFFGSGTQLSVL.